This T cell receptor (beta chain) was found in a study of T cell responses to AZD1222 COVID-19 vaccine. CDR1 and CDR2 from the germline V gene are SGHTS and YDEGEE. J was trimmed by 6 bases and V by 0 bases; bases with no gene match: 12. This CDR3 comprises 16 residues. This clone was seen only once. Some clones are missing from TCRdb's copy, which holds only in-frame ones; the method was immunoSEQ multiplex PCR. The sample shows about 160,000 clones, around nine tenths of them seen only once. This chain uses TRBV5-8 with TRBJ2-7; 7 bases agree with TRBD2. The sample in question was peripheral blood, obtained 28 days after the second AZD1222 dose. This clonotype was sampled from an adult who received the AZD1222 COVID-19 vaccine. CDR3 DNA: TGTGCCAGCAGCTTGGTCCGTGGGAGGTGGGAGGGCGAGCAGTACTTC. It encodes CASSLVRGRWEGEQYF.